This T cell receptor beta chain was retrieved from a study of control samples from healthy donors and cancer patients. Measured with immunoSEQ multiplex PCR; TCRdb has only the in-frame clones, and not every one. Of tens of thousands of clones in the sample, around 84% were seen once. The clonotype was recovered from a woman aged 45 to 65 with lung cancer. The source material was PBMCs.

The CDR3 nucleotides read TGCGCCAGCAGTGACACCACGAACACTGAAGCTTTCTTT. Translated: CASSDTTNTEAFF. This chain connects TRBV10-2 to TRBJ1-1; D gene ambiguous. Trimming cost V 3 bases and J 1 base, with 6 bases left between them. The germline V gene encodes CDR1 WSHSY and CDR2 SAAADI. The CDR3 contains 13 residues.